Following are 3 T cell receptor beta chains from one sample sequenced in a study of blood T cell repertoires in COVID-19. The protocol was immunoSEQ multiplex PCR, while the TCRdb copy is restricted to in-frame clones and leaves out a portion. This table has under 250,000 clones, about four fifths appearing once. The sequenced material came from peripheral blood. The receptors were gathered from a woman aged 40 to 49 who had recovered from COVID-19.

Worth noting for this clone: The same CDR3 also results from other DNA sequences found in this sample. The CDR3 sequence is CASSTRTGGNTEAFF. CDR3 sequence (DNA): TGTGCCAGTAGTACCAGGACAGGGGGGAACACTGAAGCTTTCTTT. This rearrangement joins TRBV19 to TRBJ1-1, with 10 bases matching TRBD1. With 4 bases clipped from V and 1 base from J, the junction kept 3 bases outside the gene matches. Germline values: CDR1 LNHDA, CDR2 SQIVND (reference sequence). The CDR3 length is 15 residues.

This chain uses TRBV5-1 with TRBJ2-7, with 8 bases identical to TRBD2. This CDR3 region has 15 residues. The germline CDR1 and CDR2 sequences are SGHRS and YFSETQ. J gave up 3 bases and V 0 bases, and 5 bases lay outside the gene matches. CDR3: CASSLGLAIYYEQYF. DNA of the CDR3: TGCGCCAGCAGCTTGGGACTAGCGATCTACTACGAGCAGTACTTC.

The rearrangement joins TRBV7-2 to TRBJ1-5; perhaps TRBD1 as D (6 bases). Per the germline V gene, CDR1 is SGHTA and CDR2 is FQGNSA. V was shortened by 2 bases and J by 1 base, with 15 bases between the two germline ends. This CDR3 has 17 residues. The CDR3 region has the DNA TGTGCCAGCAGCTTAAACCCCTCGGGGGGCAGCAATCAGCCCCAGCATTTT. Protein: CASSLNPSGGSNQPQHF.